This T cell receptor (beta chain) is drawn from a study of blood T cell repertoires in COVID-19. Measured with immunoSEQ multiplex PCR; TCRdb has only the in-frame clones, and not every one. Of over 10,000 clones listed, 90% are singletons. V lost 2 bases and J lost 0, with 11 bases in between. From germline, CDR1 is SGHTA and CDR2 FQGNSA. This CDR3 spans 15 amino acids. The rearrangement joins TRBV7-2 to TRBJ2-7, with D possibly being TRBD1 (5 bases). The TCR was taken from a human donor with active COVID-19. The donor label of this sample is uncertain. Material for sequencing was peripheral blood. DNA for the CDR3: TGTGCCAGCAGCTTATCGGACACCAGCTCCTACGAGCAGTACTTC. Residues: CASSLSDTSSYEQYF. Looking up the rest from reference TRBV7-2 and TRBJ2-7 gives the full variable domain: GAGVSQSPSNKVTEKGKDVELRCDPISGHTALYWYRQSLGQGLEFLIYFQGNSAPDKSGLPSDRFSAERTGGSVSTLTIQRTQQEDSAVYLCASSLSDTSSYEQYFGPGTRLTVT.